The clone carrying this TCR beta chain was counted a few times. This CDR3 contains 12 residues. The ends were cut back, 11 bases at V and 2 bases at J, with 12 bases in the middle. Germline lookup yields CDR1 LNHDA and CDR2 SQIVND (reference sequence). The repertoire was sequenced with immunoSEQ multiplex PCR; TCRdb's copy has only in-frame clones and lacks some. Among 17,000 or so clones, about 50% were seen once, and the ten largest hold 15% to 20%. This sample was included in a study of sequential checkpoint blockade in melanoma. Documented treatment: randomized to nivolumab then ipilimumab (arm A) or the reverse (arm B).

The source material was CD8+ T cells sorted from blood (inferred from file names), sampled from a patient given nivolumab and ipilimumab in sequence. The TCR originated in a human donor with melanoma. V usage is TRBV19 and J usage is TRBJ1-1; tentatively, D is TRBD1 (6 bases). Written as DNA, the CDR3 is TGTGCCTCTTCACAGGGTAACACTGAAGCTTTCTTT. It translates to CASSQGNTEAFF.